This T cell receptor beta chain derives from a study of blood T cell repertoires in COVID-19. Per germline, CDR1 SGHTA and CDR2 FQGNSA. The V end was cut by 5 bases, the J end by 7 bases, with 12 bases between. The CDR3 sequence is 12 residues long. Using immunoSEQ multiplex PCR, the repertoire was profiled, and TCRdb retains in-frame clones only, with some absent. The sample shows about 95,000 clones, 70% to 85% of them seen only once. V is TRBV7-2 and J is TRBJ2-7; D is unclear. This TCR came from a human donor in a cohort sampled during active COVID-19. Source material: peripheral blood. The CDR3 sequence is CASSQRFGEQYF. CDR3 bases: TGTGCCAGCAGCCAAAGGTTCGGGGAGCAGTACTTC.